The present T cell receptor (beta chain) was sequenced within a study of blood T cell repertoires in COVID-19. TCRdb's table, derived via immunoSEQ multiplex PCR, lists solely in-frame clones and lacks some. The sample lists about 20,000 clones, 79% occurring once. The germline gives CDR1 MDHEN, CDR2 SYDVKM. V trimming: 6 bases; J trimming: 8 bases; junction bases outside the gene matches: 4. The CDR3 runs to 13 residues. The material sequenced was peripheral blood. The rearrangement uses TRBV28 and TRBJ1-3; 10 nucleotides align to TRBD1. This clonotype was obtained from a man older than 75 with acute or convalescent COVID-19. CDR3 in amino acids: CASRRTGGDTIYF. As DNA, the CDR3 is TGTGCCAGCAGAAGGACAGGGGGGGACACCATATATTTT.